The 30 T cell receptor beta chains below all came from one sample that was sequenced in a study of cytomegalovirus exposure and HLA in healthy donors. Primers: 60 Vbeta forward and 13 Jbeta reverse. Profiling relied on immunoSEQ multiplex PCR, and the TCRdb table lists in-frame clones only, not all of them. In the table there are 90,000 to 120,000 clones, around 74% of which are singletons. Sequences were obtained from PBMCs. All receptors derive from a woman in her thirties or forties in good health and CMV-seropositive.

The gene calls are TRBV29-1 and TRBJ1-1; D possibly corresponds to TRBD1 (5 bases). V was cut by 6 bases and J by 0 bases, with 8 bases left in between. CDR1 and CDR2 from the germline V gene are SQVTM and ANQGSEA. This CDR3 spans 12 amino acids. CDR3 nucleotide sequence: TGCAGCGTGACAGACATGAACACTGAAGCTTTCTTT. Its protein is CSVTDMNTEAFF.

This chain uses TRBV2 with TRBJ2-5; no reliable D call. In germline, CDR1 is SNHLY, CDR2 FYNNEI. This CDR3 is built from 12 residues. The germline V and J ends were trimmed by 6 bases and 5 bases, with 10 bases remaining between them. The CDR3 loop is CASRISFETQYF. For the CDR3, the DNA is TGTGCCAGCAGGATCAGTTTTGAGACCCAGTACTTC.

The chain uses TRBV2 and TRBJ1-1; the D is unclear. The CDR3 has 12 residues. The V end lost 5 bases, the J end lost 10 bases, and 14 bases lay between the germline ends. Germline V gene data show CDR1 as SNHLY and CDR2 as FYNNEI. The CDR3 DNA is TGTGCCAGCAGTCCCAATCTCGGAGGAGCTTTCTTT. As protein: CASSPNLGGAFF.

This chain joins TRBV6-5 and TRBJ2-2; tentatively, D is TRBD1 (6 bases). V lost 5 bases, J lost 7 bases, and 14 bases lay in between. Germline V gives CDR1 MNHEY, CDR2 SVGAGI. The CDR3 contains 14 residues. The CDR3 spells CASSRPGQNGELFF. The CDR3 region has the DNA TGTGCCAGCAGTCGTCCGGGACAAAACGGGGAGCTGTTTTTT.

The J gene is TRBJ1-5, the V gene TRBV27, with 9 bases fitting TRBD1. CDR1 is MNHEY and CDR2 is SMNVEV in the germline V gene (reference sequence). The CDR3 totals 17 residues. With V trimmed by 4 bases and J by 2 bases, 9 bases remained unmatched. CDR3 residues: CASSSRDRALGNQPQHF. In nucleotides, the CDR3 is TGTGCCAGCAGTTCTCGGGACAGGGCACTTGGCAATCAGCCCCAGCATTTT.

The chain couples TRBV30 to TRBJ1-5; D is ambiguous. This CDR3 is 14 amino acids long. CDR1 and CDR2 from the germline V gene are GTSNPN and SVGIG (reference sequence). The V and J ends lost 0 bases and 4 bases respectively, with 10 bases between them. In DNA form, the CDR3 reads TGTGCCTGGAGTGTATTACAGTCTAATCAGCCCCAGCATTTT. Its translation: CAWSVLQSNQPQHF.

The chain joins TRBV6-1 to TRBJ1-1, with a possible D match to TRBD1 (6 bases). V was trimmed by 6 bases and J by 7 bases, leaving 18 bases between them. There are 14 residues in the CDR3. Germline loops: CDR1 MNHNS, CDR2 SASEGT. The CDR3 DNA follows: TGTGCCAGCAGAGCTTACGGGGGGGCGAATGAAGCTTTCTTT. Translating gives CASRAYGGANEAFF.

CDR3 sequence (DNA): TGTGCCAGCAGGTTACGACAGGGCGGCGAAAAACTGTTTTTT. Its protein is CASRLRQGGEKLFF. The V gene is TRBV2, the J gene TRBJ1-4, with 7 bases aligning to TRBD1. This CDR3 is 14 amino acids long. Germline V gene sequence: CDR1 SNHLY, CDR2 FYNNEI. With V trimmed by 6 bases and J by 8 bases, 9 bases remained unmatched.

This chain uses TRBV5-8 with TRBJ2-7; 8 nucleotides match TRBD1. Germline CDR1 SGHTS, CDR2 YDEGEE. Losses at the gene ends were 5 bases for V and 3 bases for J; bases not matched to a gene: 1. This CDR3 has 12 residues. The CDR3 region is CASRDRDYEQYF. The CDR3 coding sequence is TGTGCCAGCAGGGACAGGGACTACGAGCAGTACTTC.

This sequence joins TRBV23-1 and TRBJ1-1; 9 nucleotides align to TRBD1. TRBV23-1 is filed as an ORF, its function uncertain. V trimming: 2 bases; J trimming: 11 bases; junction bases outside the gene matches: 18. The CDR3 totals 17 residues. Written as DNA, the CDR3 is TGCGCCAGCAGTCAAAATCGTAAAAACAGGGGGCTTATAGGGGCTTTCTTT. Encoded protein: CASSQNRKNRGLIGAFF.

On this clone: One end of the junction is discordant with germline, which a read error may explain. The CDR3 bases are TGTGCCAGCAGCGCAAGGGCAGGGGATGGAGACACCATATATTTT. This translates into CASSARAGDGDTIYF. The chain joins TRBV7-3 to TRBJ1-3, with D possibly matching TRBD1 (6 bases). The CDR3 extends over 15 amino acids. Germline loops: CDR1 SGHTA, CDR2 FQGTGA.

This clone was recorded only once. The chain employs TRBV10-3 and TRBJ1-1; the match to TRBD1 covers 7 bases. Losses at the gene ends were 8 bases for V and 0 bases for J; bases not matched to a gene: 3. Germline V gene lookup returns CDR1 ENHRY and CDR2 SYGVKD. CDR3 size: 13 residues. In nucleotides, the CDR3 is TGTGCCATCGGGGGGACAGTGAACACTGAAGCTTTCTTT. Its translation is CAIGGTVNTEAFF.

The rearrangement links TRBV6-5 to TRBJ2-5; a weak D match, TRBD2 (6 bases). Trimming pared 5 bases from V and 2 bases from J, leaving 15 bases between. This CDR3 contains 15 residues. Germline-derived CDR1 and CDR2 are MNHEY and SVGAGI. The CDR3, as DNA: TGTGCCAGCAGTCTCTTGAGTGGGGGGCAAGAGACCCAGTACTTC. It codes for CASSLLSGGQETQYF.

The sample holds one count of this clone. V gene TRBV9 combines with J gene TRBJ1-2; D is unresolved. The CDR3 runs 15 residues. V was pared by 0 bases and J by 4 bases, with 13 bases between. Germline V gene data show CDR1 as SGDLS and CDR2 as YYNGEE. This chain's CDR3 is CASSVGAPGSYGYTF. CDR3 sequence (DNA): TGTGCCAGCAGCGTAGGAGCCCCCGGGAGCTATGGCTACACCTTC.

In nucleotides, the CDR3 is TGTGCCAGCAGCCCGACGTCGGGTAGCTATGGCTACACCTTC. Its translation is CASSPTSGSYGYTF. The V and J genes are TRBV2 and TRBJ1-2; D unclear. This CDR3 contains 14 residues. The V end lost 6 bases, the J end lost 4 bases, and 15 bases lay between the germline ends. Germline assignment: CDR1 SNHLY and CDR2 FYNNEI. Full variable domain (rest looked up from reference TRBV2 and TRBJ1-2): EPEVTQTPSHQVTQMGQEVILRCVPISNHLYFYWYRQILGQKVEFLVSFYNNEISEKSEIFDDQFSVERPDGSNFTLKIRSTKLEDSAMYFCASSPTSGSYGYTFGSGTRLTVV.

The chain combines TRBV5-4 with TRBJ1-4; D possibly corresponds to TRBD1 (6 bases). The CDR3 spans 15 residues. Per the germline V gene, CDR1 is SGHNT and CDR2 is YYREEE (reference sequence). V was clipped by 0 bases and J by 10 bases, with 16 bases between them. As DNA, the CDR3 is TGTGCCAGCAGCTTGGATAGTCAGGGGAGCGGAAAACTGTTTTTT. It is translated as CASSLDSQGSGKLFF.

The gene calls are TRBV5-1 and TRBJ1-3, with TRBD1 as a possible D gene (6 bases). The V gene's germline CDR1 is SGHRS and CDR2 YFSETQ. The CDR3 is 15 amino acids. V lost 0 bases and J lost 6, with 13 bases in between. For the CDR3, the DNA is TGCGCCAGCAGCTTGGAAGGGGGTTCCATAAACACCATATATTTT. Encoded protein: CASSLEGGSINTIYF.

The chain employs TRBV19 and TRBJ1-2; D is possibly TRBD1 (5 bases). V lost 8 bases to trimming and J lost 3 bases, with 13 bases between them. Germline V gene lookup returns CDR1 LNHDA and CDR2 SQIVND (reference sequence). CDR3 length: 13 residues. The CDR3 DNA reads as TGTGCCAGTCGGGCGGACACCTACTATGGCTACACCTTC. Translating it yields CASRADTYYGYTF.

The chain links TRBV4-3 to TRBJ1-1, with 7 positions matching TRBD1. The CDR3 is 12 residues long. The V segment lost 0 bases and the J segment 8 bases; nucleotides outside the gene matches: 0. Germline V CDR1 and CDR2: LGHNA, YSLEER. CDR3 sequence (DNA): TGCGCCAGCAGCCAAGAAGGGGGCGAAGCTTTCTTT. Protein: CASSQEGGEAFF.

The rearrangement joins TRBV10-1 to TRBJ2-3; possibly TRBD2 for D (7 bases). The CDR3 runs to 17 residues. Between the trimmed V and J ends, which lost 6 bases and 0 bases, there was a span of 19 bases. Germline CDR1 and CDR2: WNHNN and SYGVQD (reference sequence). In DNA, the CDR3 is TGCGCCAGCAGCGGGTTTCCCGGGGGGCCAAGCACAGATACGCAGTATTTT. This codes for CASSGFPGGPSTDTQYF.

This sequence joins TRBV29-1 and TRBJ2-3; 7 bases fit TRBD1. Losses at the gene ends were 8 bases for V and 3 bases for J; bases not matched to a gene: 8. Germline loops: CDR1 SQVTM, CDR2 ANQGSEA. The CDR3 consists of 13 residues. CDR3 sequence (DNA): TGCAGCTCGAACGACAGGGCAACAGATACGCAGTATTTT. Residues: CSSNDRATDTQYF.

V is TRBV7-8 and J is TRBJ1-4; D ambiguous. The germline gives CDR1 SGHVS, CDR2 FQNEAQ. Trimming pared 1 base from V and 8 bases from J, leaving 8 bases between. The CDR3 runs 13 residues. CDR3: CASSLGFQEKLFF. CDR3 nucleotides: TGTGCCAGCAGCTTAGGGTTTCAGGAAAAACTGTTTTTT.

This clone has a handful of counts. DNA for the CDR3: TGTGCCAGCAGCCCGTACGGACAGGGCAACGAGCAGTTCTTC. Its protein product is CASSPYGQGNEQFF. The chain uses TRBV7-2 and TRBJ2-1, with TRBD1 matching over 8 bases. Germline assignment: CDR1 SGHTA and CDR2 FQGNSA. V gave up 5 bases and J gave up 10 bases; unmatched junction bases: 10. The length of the CDR3 is 14 residues.

Only a few counts were recorded for this clone. The chain combines TRBV4-1 with TRBJ1-1; 8 bases are shared with TRBD1. Trimming removed 5 bases from V and 0 bases from J; junction bases left unmatched: 5. The CDR3 sequence is 15 residues long. Germline CDR1 reads MGHRA; CDR2 reads YSYEKL. The CDR3 DNA sequence: TGCGCCAGCAGCTTATCAGGGGGCTTGAACACTGAAGCTTTCTTT. Translated: CASSLSGGLNTEAFF.

The V gene is TRBV7-8, the J gene TRBJ1-2; TRBD1 aligns across 7 bases. This CDR3 spans 13 amino acids. Germline-derived CDR1 and CDR2 are SGHVS and FQNEAQ. V was clipped by 4 bases and J by 10 bases; unmatched bases: 9. The CDR3 coding sequence is TGTGCCAGCAGCTCCCGGGACAGCCGCTTCTACACCTTC. Translating it yields CASSSRDSRFYTF.

The chain recombines TRBV11-2 with TRBJ2-7; 10 nucleotides line up with TRBD2. Looked up from germline, CDR1 is SGHAT and CDR2 is FQNNGV. CDR3 length: 15 amino acids. V lost 1 base to trimming and J lost 3 bases; unmatched junction nucleotides: 3. CDR3 bases: TGTGCCAGCAGCTTAGTAATAGCGGGGGGCTACGAGCAGTACTTC. Protein sequence: CASSLVIAGGYEQYF. The whole variable domain, filled in from reference TRBV11-2 and TRBJ2-7, reads EAGVAQSPRYKIIEKRQSVAFWCNPISGHATLYWYQQILGQGPKLLIQFQNNGVVDDSQLPKDRFSAERLKGVDSTLKIQPAKLEDSAVYLCASSLVIAGGYEQYFGPGTRLTVT.

The chain carries TRBV29-1 and TRBJ1-2; 8 bases fit TRBD1. The V and J ends lost 4 bases and 7 bases, in that order; junction bases with no gene match: 5. The CDR3 totals 12 residues. Germline-derived CDR1 and CDR2 are SQVTM and ANQGSEA. The CDR3 DNA follows: TGCAGCGTTGGGACAGGGAAACGTGGCTACACCTTC. As protein: CSVGTGKRGYTF.

This chain connects TRBV4-1 to TRBJ1-2, with a weak D call TRBD1 (5 bases). V lost 1 base to trimming and J lost 0 bases, with 12 bases between them. CDR3 length equals 16 residues. The germline V gene has CDR1 MGHRA and CDR2 YSYEKL. The CDR3 nucleotides read TGCGCCAGCAGCCAAGCCCCCCAGGGCGCTAACTATGGCTACACCTTC. Translated, it gives CASSQAPQGANYGYTF.

J is TRBJ2-1 and V is TRBV4-3; 9 positions match TRBD2. The CDR3 totals 15 residues. Germline V gene sequence: CDR1 LGHNA, CDR2 YSLEER. Trimming took 5 bases from V and 10 from J; bases not matched to a gene: 12. In DNA, the CDR3 is TGCGCCAGCAGCGGGGTCGGCGGGGGGGCCGAAGAGCAGTTCTTC. Encoded protein: CASSGVGGGAEEQFF.

This chain links TRBV5-1 with TRBJ1-2, with D tentatively TRBD1 (5 bases). Trimming cost V 4 bases and J 8 bases, with 18 bases left between them. The CDR3 is made up of 14 amino acids. Germline-derived CDR1 and CDR2 are SGHRS and YFSETQ. The CDR3 region has the DNA TGCGCCAGCAGCCGGGGGGATCCAACCTGGGGCTACACCTTC. It codes for CASSRGDPTWGYTF.